This T cell receptor beta chain was sequenced in a study of blood T cell repertoires in COVID-19. Trimming removed 2 bases at V and 6 bases at J, with 10 bases between. The germline gives CDR1 SGHDN, CDR2 FVKESK. The CDR3 is 14 residues long. Only in-frame clones appear in the TCRdb table, and some are missing; sequencing was by immunoSEQ multiplex PCR. The repertoire consists of under 50,000 clones, with approximately 93% occurring once and the leading ten covering roughly 1%. This receptor was identified in a man aged 55 to 70 with COVID-19, enrolled during active disease. The source material was peripheral blood. This chain uses TRBV14 with TRBJ2-2; D is undetermined. CDR3 protein: CASSQNSYAGELFF. The CDR3 DNA follows: TGTGCCAGCAGCCAAAATAGTTACGCCGGGGAGCTGTTTTTT.